These T cell receptor beta chains were read from a single sample in a study of CXCR3-negative and CXCR3-positive naive CD8 T cells. No DNA is given; TCRdb re-called the 5' RACE reads and lists each CDR3 protein once. The specimen's table records 100,000 to 150,000 distinct CDR3 sequences. The material sequenced was naive CXCR3- CD8+ T cells from blood. These receptors were obtained from a human donor in good health. Some clones in this sample may be carry-over from other donors' samples. Each CDR3 is given with its conserved first and last residue. The order of the fields is V gene, J gene, CDR3 protein.

TRBV3-2,TRBJ1-2,CASSQERGTRGYTF
TRBV12-3/TRBV12-4,TRBJ2-1,CASTPGTPGQFF
TRBV5-1,TRBJ2-7,CASSWAGSNEQYF
TRBV6-6,TRBJ2-7,CASSPLGQGYEQYF
TRBV2,TRBJ2-3,CASPPLRTSPSTDTQYF
TRBV28,TRBJ2-1,CASSWVLTGASSYNEQFF
TRBV5-1,TRBJ2-7,CASSLEASGNYEQYF
TRBV27,TRBJ1-2,CASHDRVHGYTF
TRBV6-2/TRBV6-3,TRBJ1-2,CASSPPRDRGVIYGYTF
TRBV4-1,TRBJ2-7,CASSQEYRGPYEQYF